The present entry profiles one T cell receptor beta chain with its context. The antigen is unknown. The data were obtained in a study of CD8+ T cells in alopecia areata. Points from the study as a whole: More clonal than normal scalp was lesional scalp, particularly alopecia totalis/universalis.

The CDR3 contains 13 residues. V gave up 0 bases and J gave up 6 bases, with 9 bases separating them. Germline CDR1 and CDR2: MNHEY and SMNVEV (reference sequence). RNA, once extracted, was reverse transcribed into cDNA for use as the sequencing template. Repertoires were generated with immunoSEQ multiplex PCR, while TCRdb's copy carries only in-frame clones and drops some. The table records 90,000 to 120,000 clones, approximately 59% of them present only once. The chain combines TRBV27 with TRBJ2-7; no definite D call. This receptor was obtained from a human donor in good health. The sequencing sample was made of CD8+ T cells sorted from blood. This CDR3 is CASSLSVRAEQYF. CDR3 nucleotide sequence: TGTGCCAGCAGTTTATCGGTTAGGGCCGAGCAGTACTTC.